This T cell receptor (beta chain) was sequenced for a study of T cell changes during pregnancy in multiple sclerosis (dated by TCRdb to about 2019). A note on the overall study: The study looked at changes in the T cell repertoire across pregnancy in women with multiple sclerosis.

With regard to this clone: Its cognate antigen has yet to be identified. Base qualities are not at hand, and no much larger clone is one base apart.

The germline V gene (reference sequence) specifies GTSNPN as CDR1 and SVGIG as CDR2. Reading from cysteine to phenylalanine, the CDR3 counts 13 amino acids. CDR3 DNA only is kept here, 39 bases in frame from base 1. Trimming takes 3 bases off V and 6 bases off J; junction bases not matched to a gene: 5. Libraries came from the immunoSEQ multiplex PCR assay. Not all clones reach the TCRdb copy of this immuneACCESS table, which keeps in-frame sequences only. Checked studies attribute under half of the gap to unresolved V genes and leave the rest unexplained. The sample has nearly 110,000 clones on record, about 90% of them singletons. The ten largest clones take up more than 0.65% of the sample.

The V and J genes are TRBV30 and TRBJ1-5, with 7 junctional bases fitting TRBD1. The sequenced sample was peripheral blood, obtained in the third trimester of pregnancy. This sequence originates from a female donor in good health, enrolled as a control in a pregnancy study. CDR3 loop: CAWSVGTAQPQHF. The DNA sequence is TGTGCCTGGAGCGTAGGGACAGCTCAGCCCCAGCATTTT.